A selection of T cell receptor beta chains follows, all from one sample in a study of T cell responses to AZD1222 COVID-19 vaccine. Measured with immunoSEQ multiplex PCR; TCRdb has only the in-frame clones, and not every one. In the table there are roughly 70,000 clones, roughly four fifths of which are singletons. This material consisted of peripheral blood, taken on day 0 of AZD1222 vaccination. These receptors all stem from an adult in good health. Each CDR3 is given with its conserved first and last residue.

>TRBV18|TRBJ1-5
CASSPRTANQPQHF
>TRBV6-5|TRBJ1-2
CASRLRDTTGYGYTF
>TRBV5-5|TRBJ2-5
CASSRGILAGGETQYF
>TRBV15|TRBJ2-3
CATSEVDTQYF
>TRBV4-1|TRBJ1-2
CASSQVLGGVGYTF
>TRBV4-1|TRBJ2-7
CASSQFTTGGAASYEQYF
>TRBV7-9|TRBJ1-2
CASSLDLNYGYTF
>TRBV5-6|TRBJ1-4
CASSRTALLEKLFF
>TRBV29-1|TRBJ2-7
CSVLLTGSSYEQYF
>TRBV27|TRBJ1-3
CASSLGRTGNTIYF
>TRBV28|TRBJ1-5
CATKGGSPRSNQPQHF
>TRBV4-2|TRBJ2-2
CASSQASGQNTGELFF
>TRBV7-9|TRBJ2-7
CASSSPGQTYEQYF
>TRBV15|TRBJ1-2
CATSPDRGGFYGYTF
>TRBV2|TRBJ1-3
CASSEGPSSGNTIYF
>TRBV19|TRBJ1-1
CASSDRGLNTEAFF
>TRBV5-1|TRBJ2-2
CASSLEHPGGTGELFF
>TRBV27|TRBJ2-7
CASSFSGYYEQYF
>TRBV10-2|TRBJ1-2
CASSESLRVYGYTF
>TRBV9|TRBJ2-1
CASSPGIDEQFF
>TRBV29-1|TRBJ1-1
CSVELNTEAFF
>TRBV6-5|TRBJ2-7
CASSYSKLTGEQYF
>TRBV7-7|TRBJ2-1
CASSLGSSSYNEQFF
>TRBV9|TRBJ2-3
CASSVVGRTTDTQYF
>TRBV11-2|TRBJ2-7
CASSVRDRSYEQYF
>TRBV14|TRBJ2-3
CASSRVRASLTDTQYF
>TRBV6-5|TRBJ2-7
CASSYSIPRGAYEQYF
>TRBV7-9|TRBJ1-3
CASSLGRGLDTIYF
>TRBV7-6|TRBJ2-1
CASSSGLADSYNEQFF
>TRBV9|TRBJ2-1
CASSSGGANPRYNEQFF
>TRBV30|TRBJ1-2
CAWKRQEEGGYTF
>TRBV19|TRBJ2-5
CASNTGHQETQYF
>TRBV6-1|TRBJ1-6
CASSERTGRPSPLHF
>TRBV6-2/TRBV6-3|TRBJ2-7
CASSLRLASEQYF
>TRBV12-5|TRBJ1-5
CASGLVPGGNTNQPQHF
>TRBV29-1|TRBJ2-2
CSVEGTGGSGELFF
>TRBV7-9|TRBJ2-3
CASSSPGRTDTQYF
>TRBV4-1|TRBJ2-3
CASSQRGGSTDTQYF
>TRBV5-8|TRBJ1-5
CASSRGYLGGGNQPQHF
>TRBV28|TRBJ1-5
CASSLPGRGNQPQHF
>TRBV5-4|TRBJ2-5
CASSPGLEAKTQYF
>TRBV4-1|TRBJ1-2
CASSQDRSGAGTRGYTF
>TRBV3-1/TRBV3-2|TRBJ1-2
CASSIQGAQYGYTF
>TRBV5-4|TRBJ2-7
CASSLDQGAYEQYF
>TRBV4-1|TRBJ2-2
CASSQDRTAGDTGELFF
>TRBV2|TRBJ1-1
CASRTDRNTEAFF
>TRBV6-2/TRBV6-3|TRBJ2-7
CASSYVAGDSYEQYF
>TRBV7-2|TRBJ1-6
CASSSQTGGNSPLHF